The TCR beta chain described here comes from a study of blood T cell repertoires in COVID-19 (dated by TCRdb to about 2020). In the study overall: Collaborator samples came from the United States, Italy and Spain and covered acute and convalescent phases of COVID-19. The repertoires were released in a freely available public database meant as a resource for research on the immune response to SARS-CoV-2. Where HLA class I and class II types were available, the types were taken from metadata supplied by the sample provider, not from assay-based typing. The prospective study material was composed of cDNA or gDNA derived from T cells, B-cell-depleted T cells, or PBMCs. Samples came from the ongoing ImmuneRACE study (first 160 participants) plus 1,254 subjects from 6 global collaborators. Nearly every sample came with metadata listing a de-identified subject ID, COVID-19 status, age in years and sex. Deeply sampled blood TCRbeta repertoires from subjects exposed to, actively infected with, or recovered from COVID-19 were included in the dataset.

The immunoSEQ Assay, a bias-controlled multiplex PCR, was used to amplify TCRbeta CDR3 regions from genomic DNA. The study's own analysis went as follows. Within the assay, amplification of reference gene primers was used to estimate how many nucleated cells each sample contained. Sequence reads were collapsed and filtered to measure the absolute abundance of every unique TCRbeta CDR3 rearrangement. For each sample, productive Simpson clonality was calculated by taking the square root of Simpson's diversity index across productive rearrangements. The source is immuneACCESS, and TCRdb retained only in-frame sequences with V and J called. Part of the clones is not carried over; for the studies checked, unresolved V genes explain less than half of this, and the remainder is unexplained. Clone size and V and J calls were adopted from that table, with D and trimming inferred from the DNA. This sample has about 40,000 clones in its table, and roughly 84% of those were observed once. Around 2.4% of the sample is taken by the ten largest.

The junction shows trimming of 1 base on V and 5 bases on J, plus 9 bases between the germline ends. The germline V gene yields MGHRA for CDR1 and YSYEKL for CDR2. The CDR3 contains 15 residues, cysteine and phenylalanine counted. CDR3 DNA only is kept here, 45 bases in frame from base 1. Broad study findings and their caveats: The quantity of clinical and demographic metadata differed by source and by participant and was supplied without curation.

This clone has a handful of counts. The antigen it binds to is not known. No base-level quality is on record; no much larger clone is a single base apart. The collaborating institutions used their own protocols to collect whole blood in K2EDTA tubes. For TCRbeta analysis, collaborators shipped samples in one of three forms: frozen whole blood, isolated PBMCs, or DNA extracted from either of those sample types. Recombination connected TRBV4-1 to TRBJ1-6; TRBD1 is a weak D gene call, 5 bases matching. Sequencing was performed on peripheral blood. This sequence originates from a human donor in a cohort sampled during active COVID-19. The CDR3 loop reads CASSQAEGDNSPLHF. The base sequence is TGCGCCAGCAGCCAAGCAGAAGGGGATAATTCACCCCTCCACTTT.